What follows are 3 T cell receptor beta chains derived from one specimen sequenced in a study of PD-L1 blockade in urothelial cancer (dated by TCRdb to 2017 to 2019). The library relied on the immunoSEQ multiplex PCR assay. TCRdb carries this immuneACCESS record with in-frame sequences only. Its versions omit some clonotypes, under half of them owing to an unresolved V gene in the studies checked, with the rest unexplained. Counted in this sample were approximately 110,000 clones; around 93% of them appeared once. Together, the top ten hold around 4% of the sample. The label giving this sample's time point can be read as: peripheral blood 6 weeks after treatment start. The sample in question was PBMCs, obtained around atezolizumab (anti-PD-L1) treatment. These receptors were collected from a man between 60 and 75 years old with urothelial cancer.

This chain links TRBV7-2 with TRBJ2-1; D unclear. Germline CDR1 is SGHTA and CDR2 is FQGNSA. The CDR3 is made up of 11 amino acids. Trimming stripped 6 bases from V and 3 bases from J, with 3 bases between. The CDR3 sequence: CASSYYNEQFF. CDR3 sequence (DNA): TGTGCCAGCAGTTACTACAATGAGCAGTTCTTC.

The rearrangement joins TRBV6-1 to TRBJ2-2; TRBD1 is a possible D gene (6 bases). The CDR3 is made up of 15 amino acids. The germline V and J ends were trimmed by 6 bases and 3 bases, with 14 bases remaining between them. The germline V gene has CDR1 MNHNS and CDR2 SASEGT. Written as DNA, the CDR3 is TGTGCCAGCAGCCCCACTTGGGGGCACACCGGGGAGCTGTTTTTT. The encoded protein is CASSPTWGHTGELFF.

V usage is TRBV30 and J usage is TRBJ1-5; 8 bases line up with TRBD1. Trimming removed 8 bases from V and 5 bases from J; junction bases left unmatched: 17. Germline values: CDR1 GTSNPN, CDR2 SVGIG (reference sequence). The CDR3 is made up of 16 amino acids. The CDR3 region has the DNA TGTGCCGTGGGAATTGACACAGGGGGGTTCGATCAGCCCCAGCATTTT. Protein sequence: CAVGIDTGGFDQPQHF.